This entry is about one TCR beta chain. V dropped 6 bases and J dropped 4 bases, with 13 bases sitting between them. Germline lookup yields CDR1 MNHNS and CDR2 SASEGT. This CDR3 is 14 amino acids long. This entry belongs to a study of cytomegalovirus exposure and HLA in healthy donors. These donors were members of the roughly 120-subject validation cohort, a group separate from the approximately 700-subject first cohort. Measured with immunoSEQ multiplex PCR; TCRdb has only the in-frame clones, and not every one. The sample has hundreds of thousands of clones, 83% seen once. The rearrangement uses TRBV6-1 and TRBJ1-5; no clear D. This sequence was found in a woman between 18 and 29 years old in good health and CMV-seronegative. Sample: PBMCs. The CDR3 sequence is CASRKRVWNQPQHF. The CDR3 DNA sequence: TGTGCCAGCAGGAAAAGGGTATGGAATCAGCCCCAGCATTTT.